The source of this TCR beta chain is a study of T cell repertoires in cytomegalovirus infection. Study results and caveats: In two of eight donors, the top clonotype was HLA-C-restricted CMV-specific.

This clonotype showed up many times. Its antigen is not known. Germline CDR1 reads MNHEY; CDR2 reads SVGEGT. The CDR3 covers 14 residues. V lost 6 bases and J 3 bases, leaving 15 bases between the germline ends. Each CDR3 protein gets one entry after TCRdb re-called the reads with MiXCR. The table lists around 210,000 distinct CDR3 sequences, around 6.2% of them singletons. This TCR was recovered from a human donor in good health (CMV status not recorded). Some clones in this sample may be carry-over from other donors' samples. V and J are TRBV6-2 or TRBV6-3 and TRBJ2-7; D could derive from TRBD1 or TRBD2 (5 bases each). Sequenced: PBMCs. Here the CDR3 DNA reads TGTGCCAGCAGAGTTTCTACGGGGCACTACGAGCAGTACTTC. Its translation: CASRVSTGHYEQYF.